This paragraph covers one T cell receptor beta chain sequence. The sample comes from a study of OX40 agonist ivuxolimab in advanced cancers. V lost 5 bases, J lost 1 base, and 6 bases stayed unmatched. CDR1 LNHDA and CDR2 SQIVND come from the germline V gene (reference sequence). The CDR3 has 15 amino acids. Assay used: immunoSEQ multiplex PCR; TCRdb lists only in-frame clones, some missing. The sample carries tens of thousands of clones, roughly nine tenths recorded once. Material: CD4+ or CD8+ T cells sorted from blood, obtained in a trial of the OX40 agonist ivuxolimab. The chain carries TRBV19 and TRBJ1-1, with 8 bases identical to TRBD1. The sequence was obtained from an adult with an advanced solid tumor such as melanoma, head and neck, liver or kidney cancer. The CDR3 DNA reads as TGTGCCAGTAGTGTATCTGACAGGGGGAACACTGAAGCTTTCTTT. This encodes CASSVSDRGNTEAFF.